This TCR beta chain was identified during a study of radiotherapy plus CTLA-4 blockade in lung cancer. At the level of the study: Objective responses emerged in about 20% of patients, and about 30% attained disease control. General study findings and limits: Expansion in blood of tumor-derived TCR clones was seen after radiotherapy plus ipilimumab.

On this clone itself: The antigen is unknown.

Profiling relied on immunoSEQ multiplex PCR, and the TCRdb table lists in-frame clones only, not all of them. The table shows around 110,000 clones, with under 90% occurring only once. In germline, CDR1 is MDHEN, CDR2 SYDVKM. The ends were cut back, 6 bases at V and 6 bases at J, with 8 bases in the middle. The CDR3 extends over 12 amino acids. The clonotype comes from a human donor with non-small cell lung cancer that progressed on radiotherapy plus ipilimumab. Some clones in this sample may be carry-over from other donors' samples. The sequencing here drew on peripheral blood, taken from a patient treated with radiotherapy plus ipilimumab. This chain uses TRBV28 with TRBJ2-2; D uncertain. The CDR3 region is CASRPSPGELFF. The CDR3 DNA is TGTGCCAGCAGACCGTCGCCCGGGGAGCTGTTTTTT.